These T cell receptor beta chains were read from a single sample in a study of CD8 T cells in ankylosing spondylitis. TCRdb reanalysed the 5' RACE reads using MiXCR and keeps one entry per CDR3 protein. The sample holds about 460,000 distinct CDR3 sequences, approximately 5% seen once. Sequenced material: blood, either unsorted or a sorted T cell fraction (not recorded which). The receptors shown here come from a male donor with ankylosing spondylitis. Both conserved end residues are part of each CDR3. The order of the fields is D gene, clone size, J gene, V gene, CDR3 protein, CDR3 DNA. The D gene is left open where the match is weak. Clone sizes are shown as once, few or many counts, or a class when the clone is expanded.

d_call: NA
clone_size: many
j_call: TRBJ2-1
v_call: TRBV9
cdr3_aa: CASSGPLRGVNNEQFF
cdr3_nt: TGTGCCAGCAGCGGACCACTTAGGGGAGTCAACAATGAGCAGTTCTTC

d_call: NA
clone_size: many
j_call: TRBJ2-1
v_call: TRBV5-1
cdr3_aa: CASSLSPGRNEQFF
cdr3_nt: TGCGCCAGCAGCTTGTCGCCAGGGAGGAATGAGCAGTTCTTC

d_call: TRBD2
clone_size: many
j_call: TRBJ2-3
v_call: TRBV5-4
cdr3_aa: CASSKVRREPPDTQYF
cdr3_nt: TGTGCCAGCAGCAAGGTTCGGCGGGAGCCCCCAGATACGCAGTATTTT

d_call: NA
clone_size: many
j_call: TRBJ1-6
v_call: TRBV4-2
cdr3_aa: CASSRDVLVGNSPLHF
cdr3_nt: TGTGCCAGCAGCCGGGACGTTCTTGTGGGTAATTCACCCCTCCACTTT

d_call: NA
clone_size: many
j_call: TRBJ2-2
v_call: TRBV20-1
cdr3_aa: CSAPPPSRGELFF
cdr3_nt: TGCAGTGCCCCCCCTCCTAGCCGCGGGGAGCTGTTTTTT

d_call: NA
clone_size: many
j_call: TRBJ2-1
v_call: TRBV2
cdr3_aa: CASSERGPYNEQFF
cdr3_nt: TGTGCCAGCAGTGAACGGGGACCCTACAATGAGCAGTTCTTC

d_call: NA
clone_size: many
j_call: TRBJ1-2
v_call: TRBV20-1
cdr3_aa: CSARDRRTLNYGYTF
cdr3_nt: TGCAGTGCTAGAGATAGGCGGACTTTGAACTATGGCTACACCTTC

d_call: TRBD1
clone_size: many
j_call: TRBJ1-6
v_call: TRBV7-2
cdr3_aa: CASSPQGVGRAYSPLHF
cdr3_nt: TGTGCCAGCAGCCCGCAGGGGGTAGGGAGGGCGTATTCACCCCTCCACTTT

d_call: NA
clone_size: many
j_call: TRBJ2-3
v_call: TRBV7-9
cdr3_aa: CASSLSDTQYF
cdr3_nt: TGTGCCAGCAGCTTATCGGATACGCAGTATTTT

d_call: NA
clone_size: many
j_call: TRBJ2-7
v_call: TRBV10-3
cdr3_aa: CAISLHEQYF
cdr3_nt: TGTGCCATCAGCCTACACGAGCAGTACTTC